This T cell receptor beta chain originates from a study of T cell responses to AZD1222 COVID-19 vaccine. Regarding the study as a whole: The breadth and depth of Spike-specific TCRs increased once two AZD1222 doses had been given. In all cases, repertoires were sampled only after the peak T cell response.

Note on this clone: Its matching antigen is unknown.

Produced via immunoSEQ multiplex PCR; TCRdb's table is partial and in-frame only. The sample yields some 120,000 clones, around 89% seen once. The origin of this receptor is an adult who received the AZD1222 COVID-19 vaccine. Sequenced material: peripheral blood, taken 28 days after the second AZD1222 dose.

The CDR3 here is CASSGIRGTEAFF. The DNA for the CDR3 is TGTGCCAGTAGTGGAATCAGGGGGACTGAAGCTTTCTTT. The chain uses TRBV19 and TRBJ1-1; 7 nucleotides align to TRBD1. Trimming cost V 5 bases and J 5 bases; bases outside gene matches: 5. CDR1 is LNHDA, CDR2 SQIVND, per germline (reference sequence). This CDR3 comprises 13 residues.